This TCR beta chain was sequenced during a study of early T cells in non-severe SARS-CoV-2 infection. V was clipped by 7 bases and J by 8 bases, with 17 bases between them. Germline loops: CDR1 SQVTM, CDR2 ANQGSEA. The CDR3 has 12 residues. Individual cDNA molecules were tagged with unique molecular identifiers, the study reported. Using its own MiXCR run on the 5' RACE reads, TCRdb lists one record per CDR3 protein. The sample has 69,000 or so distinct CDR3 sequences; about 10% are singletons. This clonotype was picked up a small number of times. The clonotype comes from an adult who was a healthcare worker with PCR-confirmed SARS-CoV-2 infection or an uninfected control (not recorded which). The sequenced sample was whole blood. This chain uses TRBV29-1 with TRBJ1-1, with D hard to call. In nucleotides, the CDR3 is TGCAGCGCCGGGCAGGTGGGAGGGGAAGCTTTCTTT. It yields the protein CSAGQVGGEAFF.